The rows below give T cell receptor beta chains drawn from one sample of a study of CD8+ T cells in alopecia areata. The table came from immunoSEQ multiplex PCR; TCRdb's copy has only in-frame clones and leaves some out. The sample has roughly 150,000 clones, more than 45% seen once. The sequencing sample was made of CD4+ T cells sorted from blood. Source of these receptors: a human donor with alopecia areata. CDR3s include the opening cysteine and the closing phenylalanine or tryptophan. The D gene is left open where the match is weak. Size tells how often a clone was seen (once, few, many) or the class of an expanded clone, and some rows leave it out.

D: TRBD2
J: TRBJ2-1
V: TRBV7-6
size: NA
DNA: TGTGCCAGCAGCTTAGCCCTAGCGGGCCGCTCCTACAATGAGCAGTTCTTC
CDR3: CASSLALAGRSYNEQFF

D: TRBD2
J: TRBJ2-1
V: TRBV9
size: NA
DNA: TGTGCCAGCAGCGTAGGGACTAGCGGGTACAATGAGCAGTTCTTC
CDR3: CASSVGTSGYNEQFF

D: NA
J: TRBJ2-5
V: TRBV5-1
size: NA
DNA: TGCGCCAGCGGGGAAGAGACCCAGTACTTC
CDR3: CASGEETQYF

D: NA
J: TRBJ2-2
V: TRBV14
size: NA
DNA: TGTGCCAGCAGCGTCGTTGGTGGCGGGGAGCTGTTTTTT
CDR3: CASSVVGGGELFF

D: NA
J: TRBJ1-1
V: TRBV27
size: NA
DNA: TGTGCCAGCAGTCGTAATATGAACACTGAAGCTTTCTTT
CDR3: CASSRNMNTEAFF

D: TRBD2
J: TRBJ2-5
V: TRBV27
size: NA
DNA: TGTGCCAGCAGTGACTGGGCTAGCGGGGATATGGCCCAGTACTTC
CDR3: CASSDWASGDMAQYF

D: NA
J: TRBJ2-1
V: TRBV29-1
size: NA
DNA: TGCAGCGTCCGGCGAGAAAGCTCCTACAATGAGCAGTTCTTC
CDR3: CSVRRESSYNEQFF

D: NA
J: TRBJ1-2
V: TRBV29-1
size: NA
DNA: TGCAGCGTGCAGGGTCCTGATGGCTACACCTTC
CDR3: CSVQGPDGYTF

D: NA
J: TRBJ1-2
V: TRBV7-8
size: NA
DNA: TGTGCCAGCAGCTTAGTAGTCGGGGACTATGGCTACACCTTC
CDR3: CASSLVVGDYGYTF

D: NA
J: TRBJ2-1
V: TRBV29-1
size: NA
DNA: TGCAGCGTTGGTGAGGGAGTATCATACAATGGGCAGTTCTTC
CDR3: CSVGEGVSYNGQFF

D: NA
J: TRBJ2-1
V: TRBV27
size: NA
DNA: TGTGCCAGCAGTAGCGGGCCGAGGTACAATGAGCAGTTCTTC
CDR3: CASSSGPRYNEQFF

D: TRBD1
J: TRBJ2-7
V: TRBV4-1
size: few
DNA: TGCGCCAGCAGCCCCCTGACCGGGACAGGGGTGAACGAGCAGTACTTC
CDR3: CASSPLTGTGVNEQYF

D: NA
J: TRBJ1-4
V: TRBV29-1
size: NA
DNA: TGCAGCGTTGAGTCTCAGGTGGCTGGAAAACTGTTTTTT
CDR3: CSVESQVAGKLFF

D: TRBD2
J: TRBJ2-4
V: TRBV28
size: once
DNA: TGTGCCAGCAGTCTAGCGGGAGACACCCAAGACATTCAGTACTTC
CDR3: CASSLAGDTQDIQYF

D: NA
J: TRBJ2-5
V: TRBV4-1
size: NA
DNA: TGCGCCAGCAGCTTGGACCTCGAGACCCAGTACTTC
CDR3: CASSLDLETQYF

D: NA
J: TRBJ1-5
V: TRBV5-4
size: NA
DNA: TGTGCCAGCAGCTTGGACAAAGTACAGCCCCAGCATTTT
CDR3: CASSLDKVQPQHF

D: NA
J: TRBJ2-3
V: TRBV30
size: NA
DNA: TGTGCCTGGAGTTCCGCCGGGGTAGATACGCAGTATTTT
CDR3: CAWSSAGVDTQYF

D: NA
J: TRBJ2-3
V: TRBV5-1
size: NA
DNA: TGCGCCAGCAGCTTGAGCGGGACAGGCAGGACAGATACGCAGTATTTT
CDR3: CASSLSGTGRTDTQYF

D: NA
J: TRBJ2-5
V: TRBV18
size: few
DNA: TGTGCCAGCTCTGTAGAGGCAGTGGAGACCCAGTACTTC
CDR3: CASSVEAVETQYF

D: NA
J: TRBJ1-2
V: TRBV29-1
size: NA
DNA: TGCAGCGTTGGACCAGGATCGAGGGGAGTCCGATCTAACTATGGCTACACCTTC
CDR3: CSVGPGSRGVRSNYGYTF

D: NA
J: TRBJ1-5
V: TRBV4-2
size: NA
DNA: TGTGCCAGCAGCCAATTTGAGGGGAGCAATCAGCCCCAGCATTTT
CDR3: CASSQFEGSNQPQHF

D: TRBD2
J: TRBJ2-7
V: TRBV10-3
size: NA
DNA: TGTGCCATCAGTGATGGACTAGCGGGAGGATACGAGCAGTACTTC
CDR3: CAISDGLAGGYEQYF

D: TRBD2
J: TRBJ2-5
V: TRBV18
size: few
DNA: TGTGCCAGCTCAACGACTAGCGGGTACAAAGAGACCCAGTACTTC
CDR3: CASSTTSGYKETQYF

D: NA
J: TRBJ1-5
V: TRBV4-1
size: NA
DNA: TGCGCCAGCAGCCAAGAAGGGATGGGGAATCAGCCCCAGCATTTT
CDR3: CASSQEGMGNQPQHF

D: NA
J: TRBJ2-7
V: TRBV16
size: NA
DNA: TGTGCCAGCAGCAAAGGGTACGAGCAGTACTTC
CDR3: CASSKGYEQYF

D: NA
J: TRBJ2-3
V: TRBV28
size: NA
DNA: TGTGCCAGCAGTTTCCGTCAGGGGGGGACAGATACGCAGTATTTT
CDR3: CASSFRQGGTDTQYF

D: NA
J: TRBJ2-7
V: TRBV6-6
size: NA
DNA: TGTGCCAGCAGGCGCGACAGGTCCGGCACCTACGAGCAGTACTTC
CDR3: CASRRDRSGTYEQYF

D: NA
J: TRBJ2-2
V: TRBV5-1
size: NA
DNA: TGCGCCAGCAGCCGGGACACAAACACCGGGGAGCTGTTTTTT
CDR3: CASSRDTNTGELFF

D: NA
J: TRBJ2-7
V: TRBV15
size: NA
DNA: TGTGCCACCAGCAGAGAATACACGGCCTACGAGCAGTACTTC
CDR3: CATSREYTAYEQYF

D: TRBD1
J: TRBJ1-1
V: TRBV18
size: few
DNA: TGTGCCAGCTCGGACAGGGAGGCGAACACTGAAGCTTTCTTT
CDR3: CASSDREANTEAFF

D: TRBD2
J: TRBJ2-1
V: TRBV29-1
size: NA
DNA: TGCAGCGGGGCGGGCGGGAGCTCCTACAATGAGCAGTTCTTC
CDR3: CSGAGGSSYNEQFF

D: NA
J: TRBJ2-5
V: TRBV2
size: few
DNA: TGTGCCAGCAGGGAAGGGACCAAACAAGAGACCCAGTACTTC
CDR3: CASREGTKQETQYF

D: TRBD1
J: TRBJ1-4
V: TRBV9
size: NA
DNA: TGTGCCAGCAGCGTAGACGGGACAGGGAGGGAAAAACTGTTTTTT
CDR3: CASSVDGTGREKLFF

D: NA
J: TRBJ1-2
V: TRBV27
size: NA
DNA: TGTGCCAGCAGTCTAACCTTCCGGGGTTGGAACGGCTACACCTTC
CDR3: CASSLTFRGWNGYTF

D: NA
J: TRBJ1-5
V: TRBV5-1
size: once
DNA: TGCGCCAGCAGCGACGGAAGTTCTCTGGGCAATCAGCCCCAGCATTTT
CDR3: CASSDGSSLGNQPQHF

D: NA
J: TRBJ1-1
V: TRBV5-1
size: few
DNA: TGCGCCAGCAGCTTGGATCCAGGGGTAACTGAAGCTTTCTTT
CDR3: CASSLDPGVTEAFF

D: NA
J: TRBJ2-5
V: TRBV2
size: NA
DNA: TGTGCCAGCAGCCGCAGGGATCAAGAGACCCAGTACTTC
CDR3: CASSRRDQETQYF

D: NA
J: TRBJ2-1
V: TRBV29-1
size: NA
DNA: TGCAGCGGGACAAACCCGGTTCGGTCTAGAAACGTCATGAATGAGCAGTTCTTC
CDR3: CSGTNPVRSRNVMNEQFF

D: TRBD2
J: TRBJ2-1
V: TRBV5-4
size: NA
DNA: TGTGCCAGCAGAGGGAGGACTAGCGGAAACAATGAGCAGTTCTTC
CDR3: CASRGRTSGNNEQFF

D: NA
J: TRBJ2-7
V: TRBV2
size: NA
DNA: TGTGCCAGCAAAAATAGAGGCGAGCAGTACTTC
CDR3: CASKNRGEQYF

D: NA
J: TRBJ2-6
V: TRBV15
size: NA
DNA: TGTGCCAGCCGCAGGGACTCTGGGGCCAACGTCCTGACTTTC
CDR3: CASRRDSGANVLTF

D: NA
J: TRBJ2-3
V: TRBV29-1
size: few
DNA: TGCAGCGTTGCCGGGCCATCTAGCACAGATACGCAGTATTTT
CDR3: CSVAGPSSTDTQYF

D: TRBD1
J: TRBJ2-1
V: TRBV7-9
size: few
DNA: TGTGCCAGCAGCTTGATGTCAGGGGGATCTAAATTCTTC
CDR3: CASSLMSGGSKFF

D: TRBD2
J: TRBJ2-7
V: TRBV11-2
size: NA
DNA: TGTGCCAGCACCCTAGCGGGAGTGCACGAGCAGTACTTC
CDR3: CASTLAGVHEQYF

D: NA
J: TRBJ2-7
V: TRBV28
size: few
DNA: TGTGCCAACAGTTTTCCCTTCGACTTC
CDR3: CANSFPFDF

D: TRBD1
J: TRBJ2-3
V: TRBV30
size: NA
DNA: TGTGCCTGGAGTGTTACAGGGGCAGATACGCAGTATTTT
CDR3: CAWSVTGADTQYF